This TCR beta chain was sequenced during a study of T cells expressing NK-cell markers. After re-calling the 5' RACE reads, TCRdb lists one entry per CDR3 protein, DNA absent. This table holds over 200,000 distinct CDR3 sequences. The CDR3 totals 14 residues. Germline CDR1 is SGHVS and CDR2 is FNYEAQ. Sequences were obtained from blood T cells: a sorted CD56 or NKG2C T cell subset, CD4+ or CD8+ T cells, or bulk PBMC T cells (not recorded which). The sequence derives from a man aged 18 to 35 in good health. V and J are TRBV7-6 and TRBJ2-7; TCRdb's D call of TRBD1 is untestable without DNA. CDR3 loop: CASSGHGASYEQYF.